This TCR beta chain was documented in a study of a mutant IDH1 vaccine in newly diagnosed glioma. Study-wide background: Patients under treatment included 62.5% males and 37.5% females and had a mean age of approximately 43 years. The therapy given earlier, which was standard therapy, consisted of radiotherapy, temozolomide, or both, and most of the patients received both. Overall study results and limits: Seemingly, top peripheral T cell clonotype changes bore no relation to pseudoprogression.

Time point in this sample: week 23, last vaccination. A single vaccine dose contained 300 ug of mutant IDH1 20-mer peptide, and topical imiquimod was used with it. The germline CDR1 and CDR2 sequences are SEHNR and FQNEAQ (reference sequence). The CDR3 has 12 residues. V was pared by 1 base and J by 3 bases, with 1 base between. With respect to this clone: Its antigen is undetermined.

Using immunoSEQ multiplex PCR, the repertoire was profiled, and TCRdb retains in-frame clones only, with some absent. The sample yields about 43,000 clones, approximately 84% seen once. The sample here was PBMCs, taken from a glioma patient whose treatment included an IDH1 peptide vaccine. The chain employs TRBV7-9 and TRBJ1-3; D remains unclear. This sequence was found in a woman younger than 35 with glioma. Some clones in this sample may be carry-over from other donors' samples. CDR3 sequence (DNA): TGTGCCAGCAGCTTAGGTGGAAACACCATATATTTT. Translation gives CASSLGGNTIYF.